These T cell receptor beta chains were read from a single sample in a study of shared clonotypes between healthy human individuals. Sequenced by immunoSEQ multiplex PCR; TCRdb stores in-frame clones only, minus some. The sample lists a few million clones; approximately 90% were seen once. Sequenced material: naive CD4+ T cells from PBMCs. The receptors stem from a young man in good health. Some clones in this sample may be carry-over from other donors' samples. Both conserved end residues are part of each CDR3. A D gene is named only where the DNA matches it firmly. Clone sizes are given selectively: once, few, many, or a class where the clone is expanded.

abundance,v_gene,j_gene,len,d_gene,CDR3nt,CDR3aa
-,TRBV5-1,TRBJ1-5,15,TRBD1,TGCGCCAGCAAAACCGGGACAGGGGTCAATCAGCCCCAGCATTTT,CASKTGTGVNQPQHF
-,TRBV6-4,TRBJ2-7,13,-,TGTGCCAGCAGTTCGCGAATCGGGGGCGAGCAGTACTTC,CASSSRIGGEQYF
-,TRBV4-3,TRBJ2-5,16,-,TGCGCCAGCAGCCAAGATTTGAGGCAGGGTCGCGAGACCCAGTACTTC,CASSQDLRQGRETQYF
-,TRBV29-1,TRBJ2-3,12,-,TGCAGCGTTGATTTCCTTGTAGATACGCAGTATTTT,CSVDFLVDTQYF
-,TRBV2,TRBJ1-1,13,TRBD1,TGTGCCAGCAGGGCAGGGGGCTTGACTGAAGCTTTCTTT,CASRAGGLTEAFF
once,TRBV7-9,TRBJ2-3,17,TRBD2,TGTGCCAGCAGCTTAGCGCTAGCGGGAGGGTACACAGATACGCAGTATTTT,CASSLALAGGYTDTQYF
-,TRBV4-2,TRBJ2-7,15,TRBD1,TGTGCCAGCAGCCGGGGCTTGGGACAGGGCTACGAGCAGTACTTC,CASSRGLGQGYEQYF
-,TRBV6-6,TRBJ2-1,14,-,TGTGCCAGCAGTAGCGACGGGCGCAACAATGAGCAGTTCTTC,CASSSDGRNNEQFF
once,TRBV28,TRBJ2-7,13,-,TGTGCCAGGACCCCGACAGGCGGATACGAGCAGTACTTC,CARTPTGGYEQYF
-,TRBV7-9,TRBJ2-1,12,-,TGTGCCAGCAGCTTCAGGAGGGATGAGCAGTTCTTC,CASSFRRDEQFF
once,TRBV7-8,TRBJ2-3,17,-,TGTGCCAGCAGCCGACCCAGGTTTGAGGGGCGCACAGATACGCAGTATTTT,CASSRPRFEGRTDTQYF
-,TRBV9,TRBJ2-2,16,-,TGTGCCAGCAGCGTATCTACCAGCAGCGTAGACAGAGAGCTGTTTTTT,CASSVSTSSVDRELFF
-,TRBV7-3,TRBJ2-3,16,TRBD2,TGTGCCAGCAGCTTAGGTAGCGGGAGCAGTTTAGATACGCAGTATTTT,CASSLGSGSSLDTQYF
-,TRBV6-5,TRBJ1-1,15,-,TGTGCCAGCAGTTACAATGGGGGACGGGACACTGAAGCTTTCTTT,CASSYNGGRDTEAFF